This TCR beta chain was observed in a study of shared T cell receptors in the human thymus. Germline-derived CDR1 and CDR2 are MNHEY and SVGAGI. The CDR3 is made up of 15 amino acids. J gave up 5 bases and V 2 bases, and 7 bases lay outside the gene matches. Clones were sequenced by immunoSEQ multiplex PCR, and TCRdb holds only the in-frame ones, with some missing. The profile covers around 730,000 clones, with 75% to 90% appearing a single time and more than 0.01% taken by the ten largest. The same specimen was also included in a second study, on human thymus T cells. That report adds: Each of the donors was a healthy Finnish infant who was undergoing open corrective cardiac surgery for congenital heart defects. Thymic resections from corrective heart surgery supplied the tissue. Unrelated individuals were reported by related research to share highly overlapping thymic repertoires.

The TCR comes from a girl less than two years old with a congenital heart defect. The chain recombines TRBV6-5 with TRBJ2-5; 8 positions agree with TRBD1. The sequenced material came from thymocytes. The CDR3 nucleotides are TGTGCCAGCAGTTACGGTTCAGGGGGCAGGGAGACCCAGTACTTC. Its protein is CASSYGSGGRETQYF.